This T cell receptor (beta chain) originates from a study of shared clonotypes between healthy human individuals. Study-wide points: The study drew on few donors, limiting represented genetic and exposure-history diversity. It was the non-shared clonotypes that had lower generation probabilities than clonotypes shared by all four donors.

Comments on this clone: What it binds is not known. Other DNA sequences from this sample encode an identical CDR3 as well.

The naive CD8 fraction comprised CD45RO-negative cells positively selected for CCR7 and excluded terminally differentiated effector memory CD45RA+ cells. Sequenced by immunoSEQ multiplex PCR; TCRdb stores in-frame clones only, minus some. Here the sample spans 2 million to 2.5 million clones, about 92% being singletons. The source of this sequence is a man between 18 and 29 years old in good health. Some clones in this sample may be carry-over from other donors' samples. Input material: naive CD8+ T cells from PBMCs.

The CDR3 loop reads CASSFSTGELFF. For the CDR3, the DNA is TGTGCCAGCAGTTTTTCGACCGGGGAGCTGTTTTTT. V usage is TRBV28 and J usage is TRBJ2-2; D is unresolved. V lost 3 bases, J lost 5 bases, and 4 bases lay in between. The CDR3 totals 12 residues. Germline loops: CDR1 MDHEN, CDR2 SYDVKM.